The rows below give T cell receptor beta chains drawn from one sample of a study of response to subunit inactivated influenza vaccine. TCRdb itself ran the RT-PCR reads through MiXCR, one entry per CDR3 protein. The table shows 500,000 to 600,000 distinct CDR3 sequences, with under 9% occurring only once. The starting material was PBMCs from blood, obtained around 25 months after vaccination. The receptors here all came from a man aged 50 to 69 who received an inactivated influenza vaccine. Each CDR3 is given with its conserved first and last residue.

J: TRBJ1-1; V: TRBV7-3; CDR3: CASSSGVDTEAFF
J: TRBJ2-7; V: TRBV10-3; CDR3: CAISESLTYYEQYF
J: TRBJ2-7; V: TRBV29-1; CDR3: CSVVGQGRTKNEQYF
J: TRBJ2-6; V: TRBV5-1; CDR3: CASSFGEPGANVLTF
J: TRBJ2-3; V: TRBV4-3; CDR3: CASSQVFKIGTATDTQYF
J: TRBJ2-7; V: TRBV20-1; CDR3: CSARDFAAGGTYEQYF
J: TRBJ2-7; V: TRBV7-9; CDR3: CASSYTGTGSYEQYF
J: TRBJ2-2; V: TRBV10-3; CDR3: CAISDDRVGELFF
J: TRBJ2-5; V: TRBV20-1; CDR3: CSARDQRTGQETQYF
J: TRBJ2-7; V: TRBV12-3/TRBV12-4; CDR3: CASSRTGHGPHEQYF
J: TRBJ2-2; V: TRBV9; CDR3: CASSFGGGVNTGELFF
J: TRBJ2-1; V: TRBV11-2; CDR3: CASSLDLARGGYNEQFF
J: TRBJ2-7; V: TRBV10-1; CDR3: CASSEGDRGYEQYF
J: TRBJ1-2; V: TRBV3-1; CDR3: CASKFEGSSYGYTF
J: TRBJ2-7; V: TRBV7-2; CDR3: CASSLTGTQDQYF
J: TRBJ2-7; V: TRBV5-1; CDR3: CASSLVGGSQGEQYF
J: TRBJ1-4; V: TRBV9; CDR3: CASSVAEGVREKLFF